A single sample gave rise to the 23 T cell receptor beta chains below, sequenced in a study of T-cell memory formation after mild COVID-19. TCRdb redid the calling of the 5' RACE reads with MiXCR, one entry per CDR3 protein. Here the sample spans hundreds of thousands of distinct CDR3 sequences, roughly 15% being singletons. The sample consisted of PBMCs or a T cell subset sorted from them (not recorded which). All receptors derive from a man aged 18 to 29 who had mild COVID-19 (a few samples of this study predate the infection). Cell type and time point are not known.

V usage is TRBV11-2 and J usage is TRBJ2-1; tentatively, D is TRBD2 (6 bases). CDR3 length: 16 amino acids. Germline loops: CDR1 SGHAT, CDR2 FQNNGV. V was cut by 1 base and J by 0 bases, with 10 bases left in between. DNA for the CDR3: TGTGCCAGCAGCTTAGCTCCTAGCGTCTCCTACAATGAGCAGTTCTTC. Its translation is CASSLAPSVSYNEQFF. The full variable domain, with the rest looked up from reference TRBV11-2 and TRBJ2-1, is EAGVAQSPRYKIIEKRQSVAFWCNPISGHATLYWYQQILGQGPKLLIQFQNNGVVDDSQLPKDRFSAERLKGVDSTLKIQPAKLEDSAVYLCASSLAPSVSYNEQFFGPGTRLTVL.

This clonotype was detected a few times. This chain joins TRBV14 and TRBJ1-2; D gene ambiguous. Germline V gene data show CDR1 as SGHDN and CDR2 as FVKESK. Trimming left V 4 bases short and J 4 bases short, with 16 bases between. The CDR3 totals 15 residues. The CDR3 loop is CASSPASLRGYGYTF. In nucleotides, the CDR3 is TGTGCCAGCAGCCCTGCCTCCCTACGAGGCTATGGCTACACCTTC.

In this sample, this clonotype turned up a few times. This chain uses TRBV9 with TRBJ2-3; D is uncertain. Between the trimmed V and J ends, which lost 3 bases and 6 bases, there was a span of 14 bases. The length of the CDR3 is 14 residues. CDR1 is SGDLS and CDR2 is YYNGEE in the germline V gene. The CDR3 DNA sequence: TGTGCCAGCAGCGCCTCGTGGTTAGCCGATACGCAGTATTTT. Its translation is CASSASWLADTQYF.

At least ten counts were recorded for this clonotype. CDR3 region: CASSLAPAGDTQYF. CDR3 coding DNA: TGTGCCAGCAGCTTAGCGCCCGCGGGAGATACGCAGTATTTT. This rearrangement joins TRBV7-2 to TRBJ2-3; a weak D match, TRBD2 (5 bases). This CDR3 is 14 amino acids long. Trimming stripped 0 bases from V and 5 bases from J, with 9 bases between. In germline, CDR1 is SGHTA, CDR2 FQGNSA.

This clonotype was observed at least ten times. The chain combines TRBV7-9 with TRBJ1-5, with 7 nucleotides matching TRBD1. Germline V gene data show CDR1 as SEHNR and CDR2 as FQNEAQ (reference sequence). The V and J ends lost 5 bases and 9 bases, in that order; junction bases with no gene match: 7. The CDR3 is 13 amino acids. The CDR3 bases are TGTGCCAGCAGCCCAATAACAGGGGCGCCCCAGCATTTT. This translates into CASSPITGAPQHF. The whole variable domain, remainder taken from reference TRBV7-9 and TRBJ1-5, is DTGVSQNPRHKITKRGQNVTFRCDPISEHNRLYWYRQTLGQGPEFLTYFQNEAQLEKSRLLSDRFSAERPKGSFSTLEIQRTEQGDSAMYLCASSPITGAPQHFGDGTRLSIL.

This clonotype was recorded many times. The rearrangement joins TRBV7-2 to TRBJ2-7; 7 nucleotides align to TRBD2. The CDR3 is 14 residues long. V gave up 5 bases and J gave up 4 bases; unmatched junction bases: 8. Per germline, CDR1 SGHTA and CDR2 FQGNSA. The CDR3 nucleotides read TGTGCCAGCAGCCCCCGGGACTATAAATACGAGCAGTACTTC. Protein: CASSPRDYKYEQYF.

With respect to this clonotype: A read error is possible here, since a much larger clone lies one base away. V gene TRBV7-8 combines with J gene TRBJ2-3; no definite D call. The germline CDR1 and CDR2 sequences are SGHVS and FQNEAQ. The CDR3 has 11 residues. Trimming took 8 bases from V and 6 from J, leaving 9 bases between them. The CDR3 sequence: CASGSEDTQYF. CDR3 nucleotide sequence: TGTGCCAGCGGCTCGGAGGATACGCAGTATTTT.

This clonotype was seen only a few times. The V call is TRBV10-3, the J call TRBJ1-2; 7 nucleotides match TRBD1. The CDR3 contains 14 residues. Germline CDR1 and CDR2: ENHRY and SYGVKD. Trimming removed 3 bases from V and 2 bases from J; junction bases left unmatched: 3. Here the CDR3 DNA reads TGTGCCATCAGTGAAGGGGACAGAAACTATGGCTACACCTTC. Protein: CAISEGDRNYGYTF.

The gene calls are TRBV5-1 and TRBJ2-7; 7 bases match TRBD1. Per germline, CDR1 SGHRS and CDR2 YFSETQ. V gave up 3 bases and J gave up 0 bases; unmatched junction bases: 3. CDR3 size: 14 residues. Written as DNA, the CDR3 is TGCGCCAGCAGCTGGGGGACAGACTCCTACGAGCAGTACGTC. It yields the protein CASSWGTDSYEQYV.

This clonotype was detected only a few times. The J gene is TRBJ1-4, the V gene TRBV5-1; D call uncertain. The CDR3 sequence is 16 residues long. V lost 0 bases and J lost 0, with 9 bases in between. CDR1 is SGHRS and CDR2 is YFSETQ in the germline V gene. The DNA of the CDR3 is TGCGCCAGCAGCTTGGGCAGTCTCTCAACTAATGAAAAACTGTTTTTT. Residues: CASSLGSLSTNEKLFF.

This clonotype was seen only a few times. The chain is built from TRBV20-1 and TRBJ2-3, with a possible D match to TRBD2 (6 bases). The V end lost 5 bases, the J end lost 2 bases, and 20 bases lay between the germline ends. This CDR3 is 16 amino acids long. The V gene's germline CDR1 is DFQATT and CDR2 SNEGSKA (reference sequence). DNA of the CDR3: TGCAGTGCTTACGCCCATGGAGGGACCAACACAGATACGCAGTATTTT. Translating it yields CSAYAHGGTNTDTQYF.

The chain carries TRBV6-2 or TRBV6-3 and TRBJ1-4; TRBD1 matches 7 bases. The CDR3 runs to 16 residues. Looked up from germline, CDR1 is MNHEY and CDR2 is SVGEGT. Unmatched junction bases numbered 15, after V lost 6 bases and J lost 8 bases. CDR3 amino acids: CASSHLFRGMLEKLFF. The CDR3, as DNA: TGTGCCAGCAGCCATCTCTTCAGGGGGATGCTCGAAAAACTGTTTTTT.

V and J are TRBV5-1 and TRBJ2-1, with 8 bases that match TRBD2. Trimming at V came to 1 base and at J to 9 bases, leaving 9 bases not matched to a gene. CDR1 and CDR2 from the germline V gene are SGHRS and YFSETQ. CDR3 size: 15 residues. The CDR3 DNA is TGCGCCAGCAGCTTGACGTCGGCGGGAGGAGGTGAGCAGTTCTTC. Amino acids: CASSLTSAGGGEQFF.

The V gene is TRBV19, the J gene TRBJ2-2; 14 bases fit TRBD2. Germline CDR1 LNHDA, CDR2 SQIVND (reference sequence). Unmatched junction bases numbered 9, after V lost 6 bases and J lost 3 bases. The CDR3 spans 18 residues. This CDR3 is CASRRWTSGGTYTGELFF. CDR3 nucleotides: TGTGCCAGTAGAAGATGGACTAGCGGGGGGACCTACACCGGGGAGCTGTTTTTT.

This rearrangement joins TRBV5-1 to TRBJ1-1; D ambiguous. Germline V gene sequence: CDR1 SGHRS, CDR2 YFSETQ. CDR3 length: 16 residues. The ends were cut back, 0 bases at V and 0 bases at J, with 12 bases in the middle. The CDR3 protein is CASSLAVGLVNTEAFF. In nucleotides, the CDR3 is TGCGCCAGCAGCTTGGCGGTGGGGTTGGTGAACACTGAAGCTTTCTTT.

This clonotype turned up a few times. This chain joins TRBV5-1 and TRBJ2-1, with 8 bases matching TRBD2. CDR1 and CDR2 from the germline V gene are SGHRS and YFSETQ. Losses at the gene ends were 6 bases for V and 7 bases for J; bases not matched to a gene: 6. CDR3 size: 13 residues. CDR3 DNA: TGCGCCAGCACGCGGGGGGCCGAAAATGAGCAGTTCTTC. Its protein product is CASTRGAENEQFF.

This clonotype has just one count. The chain uses TRBV7-9 and TRBJ1-1; weak D call: TRBD1 (5 bases). Germline lookup yields CDR1 SEHNR and CDR2 FQNEAQ (reference sequence). V gave up 2 bases and J gave up 1 base, with 8 bases separating them. CDR3 length: 14 amino acids. The CDR3 coding sequence is TGTGCCAGCAGCTTATTTCAGGGGAACACTGAAGCTTTCTTT. Amino acids: CASSLFQGNTEAFF.

The gene calls are TRBV11-3 and TRBJ2-3; 8 bases fit TRBD1. After removal of 0 bases from V and 5 bases from J, the junction contained 1 base not matched to a gene. CDR3 length equals 14 residues. The V gene's germline CDR1 is SGHNT and CDR2 YENEEA. CDR3 residues: CASSLDTGGDTQYF. The CDR3 nucleotides read TGTGCCAGCAGCTTAGATACAGGGGGAGATACGCAGTATTTT.

This chain links TRBV5-6 with TRBJ1-1; TRBD1 is a possible D gene (5 bases). V was trimmed by 3 bases and J by 7 bases, leaving 13 bases between them. This CDR3 contains 13 residues. The germline V gene encodes CDR1 SGHDT and CDR2 YYEEEE. In DNA, the CDR3 is TGTGCCAGCAGCTCGATAGGGGTGGATGAAGCTTTCTTT. Translated: CASSSIGVDEAFF.

This clonotype was counted between two and nine times. V usage is TRBV12-3 or TRBV12-4 and J usage is TRBJ2-5; no clear D gene. The V end was cut by 7 bases, the J end by 5 bases, with 14 bases between. This CDR3 region has 13 residues. The DNA for the CDR3 is TGTGCCAGCACCGTGAACATAGTTGAGACCCAGTACTTC. Translating it yields CASTVNIVETQYF.

This clonotype has a handful of counts. The rearrangement links TRBV12-3 or TRBV12-4 to TRBJ2-7, with D perhaps TRBD1 (6 bases). Trimming shortened V by 8 bases and J by 4 bases, and 12 bases separated the two germline ends. This CDR3 has 12 residues. The CDR3 region is CASLRGGYEQYF. CDR3 bases: TGTGCCAGCCTCAGAGGGGGTTACGAGCAGTACTTC.

V is TRBV6-5 and J is TRBJ2-7; TRBD2 matches 14 bases. CDR3 length: 16 residues. V gave up 2 bases and J gave up 3 bases; unmatched junction bases: 3. Per germline, CDR1 MNHEY and CDR2 SVGAGI. The CDR3 sequence is CASSYGGTSGSYEQYF. In nucleotides, the CDR3 is TGTGCCAGCAGTTACGGGGGGACTAGCGGGAGCTACGAGCAGTACTTC.

The chain uses TRBV3-2 and TRBJ1-3; the D call of TRBD1 is as the table states it, not checked on the DNA. TRBV3-2 constitutes a pseudogene. The CDR3 spans 16 residues. In DNA form, the CDR3 reads TGTGCCAGCAGCCTATCTCGGGCCAGTTTTGGAAACACCATATATTTT. Translated: CASSLSRASFGNTIYF.